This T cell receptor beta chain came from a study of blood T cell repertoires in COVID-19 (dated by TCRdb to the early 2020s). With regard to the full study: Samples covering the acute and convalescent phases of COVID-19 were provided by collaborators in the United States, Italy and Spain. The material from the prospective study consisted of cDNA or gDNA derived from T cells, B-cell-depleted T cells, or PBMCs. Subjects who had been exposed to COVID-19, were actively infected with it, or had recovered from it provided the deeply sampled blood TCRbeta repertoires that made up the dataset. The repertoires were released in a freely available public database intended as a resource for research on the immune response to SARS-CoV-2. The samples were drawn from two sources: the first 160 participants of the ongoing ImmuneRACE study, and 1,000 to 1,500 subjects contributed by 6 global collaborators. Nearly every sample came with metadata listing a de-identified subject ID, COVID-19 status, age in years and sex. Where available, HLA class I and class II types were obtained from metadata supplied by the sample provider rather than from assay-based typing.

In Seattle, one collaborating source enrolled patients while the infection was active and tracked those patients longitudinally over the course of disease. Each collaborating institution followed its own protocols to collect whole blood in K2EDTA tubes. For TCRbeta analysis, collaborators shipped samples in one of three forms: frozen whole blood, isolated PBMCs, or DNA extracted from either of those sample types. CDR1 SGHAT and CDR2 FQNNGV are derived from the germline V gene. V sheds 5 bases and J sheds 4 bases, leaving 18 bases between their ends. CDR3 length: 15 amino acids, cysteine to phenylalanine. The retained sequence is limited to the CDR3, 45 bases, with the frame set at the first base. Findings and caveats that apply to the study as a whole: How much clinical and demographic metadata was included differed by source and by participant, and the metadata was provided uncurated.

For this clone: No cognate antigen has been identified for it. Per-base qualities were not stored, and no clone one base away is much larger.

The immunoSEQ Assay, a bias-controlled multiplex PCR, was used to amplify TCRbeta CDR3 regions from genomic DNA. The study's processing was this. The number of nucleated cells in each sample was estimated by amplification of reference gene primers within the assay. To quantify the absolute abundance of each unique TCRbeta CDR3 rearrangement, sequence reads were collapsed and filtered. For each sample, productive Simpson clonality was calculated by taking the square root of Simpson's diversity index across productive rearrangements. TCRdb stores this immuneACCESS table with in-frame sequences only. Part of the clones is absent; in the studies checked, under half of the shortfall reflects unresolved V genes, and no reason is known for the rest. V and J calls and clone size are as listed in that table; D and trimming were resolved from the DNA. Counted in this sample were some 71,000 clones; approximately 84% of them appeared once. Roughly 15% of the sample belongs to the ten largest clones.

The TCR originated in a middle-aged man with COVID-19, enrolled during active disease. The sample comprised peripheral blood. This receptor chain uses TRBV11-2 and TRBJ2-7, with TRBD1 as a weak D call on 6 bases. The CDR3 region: CASSHPGTLQYEQYF. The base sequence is TGTGCCAGCAGCCACCCCGGGACACTACAATACGAGCAGTACTTC. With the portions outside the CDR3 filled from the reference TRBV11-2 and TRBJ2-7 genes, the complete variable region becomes EAGVAQSPRYKIIEKRQSVAFWCNPISGHATLYWYQQILGQGPKLLIQFQNNGVVDDSQLPKDRFSAERLKGVDSTLKIQPAKLEDSAVYLCASSHPGTLQYEQYFGPGTRLTVT.